The 24 T cell receptor beta chains given below trace back to one sample, sequenced in a study of blood T cell repertoires in COVID-19. Libraries were prepared by immunoSEQ multiplex PCR; TCRdb keeps only in-frame clonotypes and omits some of them. The sample lists around 250,000 clones, approximately 90% occurring once. Specimen: PBMCs or T cells enriched from blood (not recorded which). The receptors come from a man aged 35 to 55 who had been exposed to COVID-19.

V usage is TRBV11-3 and J usage is TRBJ1-1; D unclear. CDR1 and CDR2 from the germline V gene are SGHNT and YENEEA. There are 12 residues in the CDR3. The germline V and J ends were trimmed by 1 base and 7 bases, with 7 bases remaining between them. The CDR3 DNA sequence: TGTGCCAGCAGCTTAGGAGGCGATGAAGCTTTCTTT. Its translation is CASSLGGDEAFF.

The chain has TRBV2 and TRBJ1-3; D is undetermined. The CDR3 loop spans 13 amino acids. V gave up 7 bases and J gave up 1 base, with 8 bases separating them. The germline CDR1 and CDR2 sequences are SNHLY and FYNNEI. CDR3 in amino acids: CASTGESGNTIYF. For the CDR3, the DNA is TGTGCCAGCACTGGGGAGTCTGGAAACACCATATATTTT. Using reference TRBV2 and TRBJ1-3 for the parts outside the CDR3, the full variable domain is EPEVTQTPSHQVTQMGQEVILRCVPISNHLYFYWYRQILGQKVEFLVSFYNNEISEKSEIFDDQFSVERPDGSNFTLKIRSTKLEDSAMYFCASTGESGNTIYFGEGSWLTVV.

The chain employs TRBV28 and TRBJ1-5; tentative D call: TRBD1 (5 bases). The CDR3 has 16 residues. Between the trimmed V and J ends, which lost 7 bases and 4 bases, there was a span of 20 bases. Germline V CDR1 and CDR2: MDHEN, SYDVKM. This chain's CDR3 is CASTLIGFSGNQPQHF. As DNA, the CDR3 is TGTGCCAGCACGCTTATCGGCTTTTCAGGGAATCAGCCCCAGCATTTT.

V gene TRBV6-6 combines with J gene TRBJ1-5; 8 bases are shared with TRBD1. Unmatched junction bases numbered 9, after V lost 2 bases and J lost 6 bases. Germline V gene data show CDR1 as MNHNY and CDR2 as SVGAGI (reference sequence). The CDR3 is 16 residues long. The CDR3 DNA sequence: TGTGCCAGCAGTTACGATACGGCAGGGGGCGGTCAGCCCCAGCATTTT. Amino acid sequence: CASSYDTAGGGQPQHF.

The chain has TRBV30 and TRBJ1-2, with 9 positions matching TRBD1. The ends lost 2 bases at V and 9 bases at J; junction bases unmatched: 13. The germline CDR1 and CDR2 sequences are GTSNPN and SVGIG (reference sequence). The CDR3 consists of 15 residues. The CDR3 bases are TGTGCCTGGAGTAAGTTCTCGGACAGGGGTAGGAGCTACACCTTC. Its translation: CAWSKFSDRGRSYTF.

This clone has just one count. The V and J genes are TRBV9 and TRBJ2-1; maybe TRBD2 (6 bases). The V end was cut by 0 bases, the J end by 7 bases, with 8 bases between. Germline CDR1 SGDLS, CDR2 YYNGEE. The CDR3 runs to 13 residues. CDR3: CASSVGGVNEQFF. The CDR3 DNA reads TGTGCCAGCAGCGTAGGGGGGGTGAATGAGCAGTTCTTC.

This clone occurred a few times. CDR3 nucleotide sequence: TGCGCCAGCAGTGAGAGGTCCGGGGGAGGCTACACCTTC. Its translation: CASSERSGGGYTF. The chain links TRBV10-2 to TRBJ1-2; D is perhaps TRBD1 (5 bases). The germline V and J ends were trimmed by 2 bases and 8 bases, with 12 bases remaining between them. Germline values: CDR1 WSHSY, CDR2 SAAADI. The CDR3 sequence is 13 residues long.

J is TRBJ2-1 and V is TRBV27; maybe TRBD2 (6 bases). Germline assignment: CDR1 MNHEY and CDR2 SMNVEV (reference sequence). This CDR3 is built from 17 residues. Trimming took 2 bases from V and 0 from J, leaving 14 bases between them. The CDR3 nucleotides are TGTGCCAGCAGTTTAGGTGGGACTCCAAGCTCCTACAATGAGCAGTTCTTC. It codes for CASSLGGTPSSYNEQFF.

The chain joins TRBV19 to TRBJ1-5, with 7 bases that match TRBD1. In germline, CDR1 is LNHDA, CDR2 SQIVND (reference sequence). V lost 3 bases, J lost 6 bases, and 5 bases stayed unmatched. The CDR3 is 14 amino acids. The CDR3 DNA reads as TGTGCCAGTAGTATTTCGGGACAGCCTCAGCCCCAGCATTTT. Its translation is CASSISGQPQPQHF.

This chain uses TRBV9 with TRBJ1-2; D unclear. The V gene lost 1 base and the J gene lost 2 bases, with 15 bases spanning the gap. Germline assignment: CDR1 SGDLS and CDR2 YYNGEE. This CDR3 comprises 16 residues. The CDR3 loop reads CASSVTPEVGNYGYTF. The DNA of the CDR3 is TGTGCCAGCAGCGTAACCCCGGAGGTGGGGAACTATGGCTACACCTTC.

The chain recombines TRBV25-1 with TRBJ2-1; D is possibly TRBD1 (5 bases). Trimming cost V 3 bases and J 4 bases, with 13 bases left between them. CDR1 and CDR2 from the germline V gene are MGHDK and SYGVNS. The CDR3 length is 15 residues. The CDR3 sequence is CASSDPGSHYNEQFF. The CDR3 DNA sequence: TGTGCCAGCAGTGACCCAGGGTCCCATTACAATGAGCAGTTCTTC.

This chain joins TRBV14 and TRBJ2-2; 7 positions agree with TRBD1. Germline lookup yields CDR1 SGHDN and CDR2 FVKESK. This CDR3 contains 17 residues. J gave up 6 bases and V 3 bases, and 13 bases lay outside the gene matches. The CDR3 here is CASSQPTGPLRAGELFF. The CDR3 nucleotides read TGTGCCAGCAGCCAGCCGACAGGGCCTCTCCGAGCCGGGGAGCTGTTTTTT.

The gene calls are TRBV11-1 and TRBJ2-1, with D tentatively TRBD2 (6 bases). From germline, CDR1 is SGHAT and CDR2 FQDESV (reference sequence). V was pared by 9 bases and J by 3 bases, with 12 bases between. CDR3 length: 13 residues. DNA for the CDR3: TGTGCCAGTAGACTAGACCTCTACAATGAGCAGTTCTTC. Its protein product is CASRLDLYNEQFF.

This chain links TRBV5-1 with TRBJ2-3, with TRBD2 identical over 14 bases. CDR1 SGHRS and CDR2 YFSETQ come from the germline V gene. This CDR3 has 16 residues. J was trimmed by 5 bases and V by 4 bases; bases with no gene match: 6. The CDR3 DNA reads TGCGCCAGCAGCCCGGGACTAGCGGGAGATAGAGATACGCAGTATTTT. The encoded protein is CASSPGLAGDRDTQYF.

This chain joins TRBV10-1 and TRBJ1-2; 9 nucleotides agree with TRBD1. The V segment lost 2 bases and the J segment 8 bases; nucleotides outside the gene matches: 6. The CDR3 loop spans 14 amino acids. CDR1 and CDR2 (germline): WNHNN, SYGVQD (reference sequence). Here the CDR3 DNA reads TGCGCCAGCAGTGAGAGGGGGGACAGGGAAGGCTACACCTTC. Its translation is CASSERGDREGYTF.

The chain links TRBV28 to TRBJ2-4; 9 bases are a match to TRBD1. Germline loops: CDR1 MDHEN, CDR2 SYDVKM. Trimming took 5 bases from V and 6 from J; bases not matched to a gene: 8. The CDR3 is 15 amino acids. DNA of the CDR3: TGTGCCAGCAGTCGCGTGACAGGGGGGATAAACATTCAGTACTTC. This codes for CASSRVTGGINIQYF.

The CDR3 DNA reads TGTGCCAGCAGTTTAGGGGAGACCTACAATGAGCAGTTCTTC. It translates to CASSLGETYNEQFF. The gene calls are TRBV27 and TRBJ2-1; possible D gene TRBD2, 5 bases. Looked up from germline, CDR1 is MNHEY and CDR2 is SMNVEV (reference sequence). Trimming removed 2 bases at V and 2 bases at J, with 7 bases between. There are 14 residues in the CDR3.

The V and J genes are TRBV5-1 and TRBJ1-2, with D maybe TRBD1 (5 bases). The V end was cut by 1 base, the J end by 6 bases, with 13 bases between. Germline V gene data show CDR1 as SGHRS and CDR2 as YFSETQ. There are 14 residues in the CDR3. The CDR3 sequence: CASSLMGRVHGYTF. Here the CDR3 DNA reads TGCGCCAGCAGCTTGATGGGCAGGGTCCATGGCTACACCTTC.

The rearrangement links TRBV18 to TRBJ2-6; 9 bases agree with TRBD1. The J segment lost 2 bases and the V segment lost 3 bases, leaving 5 bases of the junction unmatched. CDR1 KGHSH and CDR2 LQKENI come from the germline V gene. This CDR3 contains 17 residues. The CDR3, as DNA: TGTGCCAGCTCACCCGGGACAGGGACTACTGGGGCCAACGTCCTGACTTTC. This translates into CASSPGTGTTGANVLTF.

The rearrangement joins TRBV24-1 to TRBJ2-2, with 9 bases aligning to TRBD1. CDR1 is KGHDR and CDR2 is SFDVKD in the germline V gene. V trimming: 3 bases; J trimming: 9 bases; junction bases outside the gene matches: 7. This CDR3 is built from 15 residues. The CDR3 DNA reads TGTGCCACCAGTGATACCGGGACAGGGTCCCGGGAGCTGTTTTTT. Protein product: CATSDTGTGSRELFF.

The chain is built from TRBV2 and TRBJ2-5; TRBD2 matches at 7 bases. Germline lookup yields CDR1 SNHLY and CDR2 FYNNEI. After removal of 3 bases from V and 2 bases from J, the junction contained 3 bases not matched to a gene. CDR3 size: 14 residues. The CDR3 region is CASSDREGQETQYF. CDR3 nucleotide sequence: TGTGCCAGCAGTGACAGGGAGGGGCAAGAGACCCAGTACTTC.

The chain has TRBV4-2 and TRBJ2-2, with 10 bases that match TRBD2. This CDR3 has 17 amino acids. Germline V gene sequence: CDR1 LGHNA, CDR2 YNFKEQ. V lost 1 base to trimming and J lost 7 bases; unmatched junction nucleotides: 9. The CDR3 DNA follows: TGTGCCAGCAGCCAAGGTCGTCTAGCGGGAGTTGGCGGGGAGCTGTTTTTT. Translating it yields CASSQGRLAGVGGELFF.

In its sample, this clone was seen once. This sequence joins TRBV24-1 and TRBJ2-1; 9 nucleotides line up with TRBD2. V lost 9 bases and J lost 5; bases outside the gene matches: 7. This CDR3 is 14 amino acids long. The germline gives CDR1 KGHDR, CDR2 SFDVKD. The CDR3 region is CATANPSGNNEQFF. The DNA of the CDR3 is TGTGCCACCGCGAACCCTAGCGGGAACAATGAGCAGTTCTTC.

The rearrangement joins TRBV7-9 to TRBJ2-1; 13 bases align to TRBD2. J was trimmed by 9 bases and V by 3 bases; bases with no gene match: 8. The CDR3 contains 16 residues. Germline CDR1 and CDR2: SEHNR and FQNEAQ (reference sequence). CDR3 coding DNA: TGTGCCAGCAGCTTCCTGACTAGCGGGAGGCTCAGTGAGCAGTTCTTC. The encoded protein is CASSFLTSGRLSEQFF.